This T cell receptor (beta chain) was sequenced for a study of shared clonotypes between healthy human individuals. A note on this clone: Antigen: not known.

Findings and caveats of the study: Memory subsets generally showed lower estimated richness than naive subsets.

The table came from immunoSEQ multiplex PCR; TCRdb's copy has only in-frame clones and leaves some out. This sample has around 720,000 clones; 73% occur once, and the top ten carry around 2%. CDR1 and CDR2 from the germline V gene are SEHNR and FQNEAQ (reference sequence). CDR3 length: 15 amino acids. The V and J ends lost 5 bases and 0 bases, in that order; junction bases with no gene match: 3. Sequencing was done on a sample of memory CD4+ T cells sorted from blood. Described subset: CD45RA-negative fraction. This clonotype was obtained from a woman aged 30 to 39 in good health. The gene calls are TRBV7-9 and TRBJ1-2; the match to TRBD1 covers 10 bases. This chain's CDR3 is CASSPGTGANYGYTF. The CDR3 DNA reads TGTGCCAGCAGCCCTGGGACAGGGGCTAACTATGGCTACACCTTC.